This T cell receptor beta chain originates from a study of neurological immune-mediated disorders. The study, taken as a whole, reports: Whereas HTLV-1-associated myelopathy showed the most TCR clonal expansion, multiple sclerosis showed the least, with levels below those of healthy controls.

Blood bank volunteers in Maryland, USA, served as healthy controls. In this sample, this clonotype turned up many times. Its target is unknown. The V end was cut by 4 bases, the J end by 3 bases, with 17 bases between. The CDR3 length is 15 residues. CDR1 and CDR2 (germline): SGDLS, YYNGEE. The making of cDNA relied on 5'RACE with 10-nucleotide random UMIs. TCRdb recomputed calls from the 5' RACE reads with MiXCR, one row per CDR3 protein. Of fewer than 40,000 distinct CDR3 sequences detected, roughly 4.8% appear once; the ten largest clones hold about 10%. The chain combines TRBV9 with TRBJ2-7, with a weak D call TRBD2 (7 bases). The material sequenced was CD4+ T cells from blood. The sequence derives from a man aged 18 to 29 in good health. The DNA for the CDR3 is TGTGCCAGCAGCACCGGGGGCGGGGGCGGCTACGAGCAGTACTTC. It codes for CASSTGGGGGYEQYF.